This passage covers 15 T cell receptor beta chains from one sample sequenced in a study of identical twins. TCRdb independently ran MiXCR on the 5' RACE reads; one entry per CDR3 protein. The table lists about 660,000 distinct CDR3 sequences, roughly 8% of them singletons, with approximately 0.89% in the top ten. The data were also submitted as part of a second study, on yellow fever vaccine responses in identical twins.

Specimen: PBMCs. These receptor sequences come from a young woman in good health.

The V and J genes are TRBV3-1 and TRBJ1-2, with 7 bases lining up with TRBD1. Germline V gives CDR1 LGHDT, CDR2 YNNKEL (reference sequence). Losses at the gene ends were 5 bases for V and 8 bases for J; bases not matched to a gene: 17. The CDR3 has 16 residues. This chain's CDR3 is CASSYDPTGTTRGYTF. CDR3 coding DNA: TGTGCCAGCAGCTACGACCCGACAGGGACGACCCGCGGCTACACCTTC.

This clonotype was detected ten times or more. V usage is TRBV10-2 and J usage is TRBJ2-6; 9 bases match TRBD2. In germline, CDR1 is WSHSY, CDR2 SAAADI. V gave up 2 bases and J gave up 0 bases; unmatched junction bases: 5. CDR3 length: 18 amino acids. The chain's CDR3 is CASSEGSGRSSGANVLTF. CDR3 nucleotide sequence: TGCGCCAGCAGTGAGGGGAGCGGGAGGTCCTCTGGGGCCAACGTCCTGACTTTC.

This clonotype has ten or more counts. The rearrangement joins TRBV7-9 to TRBJ2-1; D is tentatively TRBD1 or TRBD2 (5 bases each). Germline CDR1 reads SEHNR; CDR2 reads FQNEAQ (reference sequence). This CDR3 is 13 amino acids long. V gave up 11 bases and J gave up 15 bases, with 26 bases separating them. The CDR3 loop reads CAGAPTPSVGGFF. The CDR3 coding sequence is TGTGCCGGGGCCCCGACTCCTTCTGTTGGGGGGTTCTTC.

This chain joins TRBV4-3 and TRBJ2-1; no definite D call. Germline values: CDR1 LGHNA, CDR2 YSLEER. The V gene lost 0 bases and the J gene lost 6 bases, with 6 bases spanning the gap. The CDR3 consists of 13 residues. In DNA form, the CDR3 reads TGCGCCAGCAGCCAAGATCACAGCAATGAGCAGTTCTTC. Translation gives CASSQDHSNEQFF.

This sequence joins TRBV18 and TRBJ2-7, with 9 bases matching TRBD1. Germline V gene lookup returns CDR1 KGHSH and CDR2 LQKENI. The CDR3 sequence is 17 residues long. V gave up 3 bases and J gave up 3 bases; unmatched junction bases: 12. The CDR3 sequence is CASSPVWSGGQGYEQYF. The DNA of the CDR3 is TGTGCCAGCTCACCGGTTTGGTCGGGGGGACAGGGCTACGAGCAGTACTTC.

This clonotype was seen a handful of times. The chain employs TRBV7-9 and TRBJ2-7, with 8 bases aligning to TRBD1. The CDR3 has 13 residues. J was trimmed by 6 bases and V by 5 bases; bases with no gene match: 6. Germline CDR1 is SEHNR and CDR2 is FQNEAQ (reference sequence). CDR3 protein: CASSAPGGGEQYF. The CDR3 nucleotides are TGTGCCAGCAGCGCCCCAGGGGGCGGCGAGCAGTACTTC.

The rearrangement links TRBV4-2 to TRBJ2-2; possible D gene TRBD2, 6 bases. Germline assignment: CDR1 LGHNA and CDR2 YNFKEQ. This CDR3 spans 17 amino acids. Trimming cost V 3 bases and J 0 bases, with 14 bases left between them. CDR3 residues: CASSHSFGGANTGELFF. CDR3 DNA: TGTGCCAGCAGCCACTCCTTCGGGGGAGCGAACACCGGGGAGCTGTTTTTT.

V and J are TRBV29-1 and TRBJ2-1; the match to TRBD1 covers 8 bases. Germline assignment: CDR1 SQVTM and CDR2 ANQGSEA. V dropped 5 bases and J dropped 6; count of bases not matched to a gene: 6. The CDR3 consists of 13 residues. For the CDR3, the DNA is TGCAGCGTTATAAGGACAGGGATCAATGAGCAGTTCTTC. Amino acids: CSVIRTGINEQFF.

The chain links TRBV4-1 to TRBJ2-1, with TRBD2 as a possible D gene (6 bases). Germline V gene lookup returns CDR1 MGHRA and CDR2 YSYEKL. CDR3 length: 15 amino acids. With 1 base removed from V and 7 bases from J, the gap between germline ends came to 14 bases. CDR3 DNA sequence: TGCGCCAGCAGCCAAGTTCCGGGAGCGCAGAATGAGCAGTTCTTC. It translates to CASSQVPGAQNEQFF.

This clonotype occurred a few times. The chain employs TRBV5-1 and TRBJ2-7; 7 bases map to TRBD1. Germline CDR1 reads SGHRS; CDR2 reads YFSETQ. Germline trimming cut 0 bases from V and 6 bases from J; bases unmatched to any gene: 9. This CDR3 is built from 15 residues. CDR3 sequence (DNA): TGCGCCAGCAGCTTGGCCGGGACAGCCACCACCGAGCAGTACTTC. Amino acid sequence: CASSLAGTATTEQYF.

This clonotype was detected a few times. The V call is TRBV28, the J call TRBJ1-5; D is unclear. The CDR3 is made up of 12 amino acids. Germline CDR1 MDHEN, CDR2 SYDVKM. The CDR3 DNA sequence: TGTGCGAACGGGTTTAGCAATCAGCCCCAGCATTTT. Its translation is CANGFSNQPQHF.

This clonotype appeared a few times. The rearrangement joins TRBV3-1 to TRBJ2-3; TRBD1 might be the D (6 bases). The ends were cut back, 3 bases at V and 0 bases at J, with 7 bases in the middle. The CDR3 runs 14 residues. The germline V gene has CDR1 LGHDT and CDR2 YNNKEL (reference sequence). In nucleotides, the CDR3 is TGTGCCAGCAGCCACAGGGGCAGCACAGATACGCAGTATTTT. Amino acid sequence: CASSHRGSTDTQYF.

This clonotype was counted only a few times. The J gene is TRBJ1-6, the V gene TRBV15, with D possibly TRBD1 on 6 matching bases. The CDR3 loop spans 15 amino acids. Germline V gene lookup returns CDR1 LNHNV and CDR2 YYDKDF (reference sequence). V gave up 1 base and J gave up 7 bases, with 11 bases separating them. The CDR3 nucleotides are TGTGCCACCAGCAGAGTAACGGGACAAAATTCACCCCTCCACTTT. Translation: CATSRVTGQNSPLHF.

This clonotype was found a few times. The rearrangement joins TRBV6-2 or TRBV6-3 to TRBJ2-1; 14 nucleotides agree with TRBD2. Losses at the gene ends were 4 bases for V and 8 bases for J; bases not matched to a gene: 7. Germline V gene lookup returns CDR1 MNHEY and CDR2 SVGEGT. There are 16 residues in the CDR3. The CDR3 loop reads CASSSLTSGRAHEQFF. The CDR3 nucleotides read TGTGCCAGCAGTTCCCTGACTAGCGGGAGGGCCCATGAGCAGTTCTTC.

This clonotype was seen more than once but under ten times. The genes are TRBV7-9 and TRBJ1-6; the D is unclear. Germline V gene lookup returns CDR1 SEHNR and CDR2 FQNEAQ (reference sequence). The CDR3 has 12 amino acids. V gave up 5 bases and J gave up 6 bases, with 5 bases separating them. Here the CDR3 DNA reads TGTGCCAGCAGCCACCCTAATTCACCCCTCCACTTT. It translates to CASSHPNSPLHF.